This entry describes one T cell receptor beta chain. Its specific antigen is unknown. Nothing much larger sits one base from this clone, and base qualities are not available. In the prospective study, participants were roughly 18 to 95 years old, resided in 25 or so geographic areas of the United States, and were enrolled through a virtual design. In the prospective study, cohorts were assigned on the basis of participant-reported clinical history obtained from a screening survey and a study questionnaire. Mobile phlebotomists in the prospective study collected whole blood, serum and a nasopharyngeal or oropharyngeal swab from every participant. Additional blood draws and questionnaires over an approximately 2-month period could optionally be provided by prospective study participants. Before DNA extraction, prospective study blood samples were shipped either frozen or at room temperature. The sample is drawn from a study of blood T cell repertoires in COVID-19 (TCRdb year 2020). About the full investigation: Collaborator samples came from the United States, Italy and Spain and covered acute and convalescent phases of COVID-19. The material from the prospective study consisted of cDNA or gDNA derived from T cells, B-cell-depleted T cells, or PBMCs. Deeply sampled blood TCRbeta repertoires from subjects exposed to, actively infected with, or recovered from COVID-19 were included in the dataset. Where HLA class I and class II types were available, the types were taken from metadata supplied by the sample provider, not from assay-based typing. Samples came from the ongoing ImmuneRACE study (first 160 participants) plus 1,254 subjects from 6 global collaborators. Nearly every sample came with metadata listing a de-identified subject ID, COVID-19 status, age in years and sex. The repertoires were released in a freely available public database intended as a resource for research on the immune response to SARS-CoV-2. Study-wide findings and limitations: The quantity of clinical and demographic metadata differed by source and by participant and was supplied without curation.

Inclusive of the bounding cysteine and phenylalanine, the CDR3 is 14 residues long. The entry retains the CDR3 DNA only, 42 bases that are in frame from base 1. V is reduced by 4 bases and J by 1 base, leaving a spacing of 8 bases between them. As encoded in the germline V gene (reference sequence), CDR1 is LGHDT while CDR2 is YNNKEL. TCRbeta CDR3 regions were amplified from genomic DNA using the immunoSEQ Assay, a bias-controlled multiplex PCR. As for how the authors treated the data: The number of nucleated cells in each sample was estimated from the amplification of reference gene primers within the assay. Sequence reads were collapsed and filtered to measure the absolute abundance of every unique TCRbeta CDR3 rearrangement. For each sample, productive Simpson clonality was calculated by taking the square root of Simpson's diversity index across productive rearrangements. TCRdb obtained this table from immuneACCESS and retained in-frame rearrangements with V and J assigned. These tables miss some clones; where compared with another copy, unresolved V genes account for less than half of the shortfall, and the remainder is unexplained. Clone size and the V and J calls come from that table; the DNA yielded D and trimming. Counted in this sample were 200,000 to 250,000 clones; about nine tenths of them appeared once. The ten largest clones capture around 6% of the sample.

This clonotype was obtained from a woman aged 25 to 39 with acute COVID-19. The sequence is built from TRBV3-1 (or the pseudogene TRBV3-2) and TRBJ2-4; a tentative D match to TRBD2 spans 5 bases. The specimen was PBMCs or T cells enriched from blood (not recorded which). The CDR3: CASSLEGAKNIQYF. The nucleotide sequence reads as follows: TGTGCCAGCAGCCTAGAGGGCGCCAAAAACATTCAGTACTTC.